This entry lists 18 T cell receptor beta chains sequenced from one sample in a study of CD8+ T cells in alopecia areata. Extracted RNA was reverse transcribed, and the resulting cDNA served as sequencing template. The data were produced by immunoSEQ multiplex PCR, yet TCRdb's version contains in-frame clones alone and is incomplete. The data contain 130,000 to 150,000 clones, about half of them singletons. Sequenced material: CD4+ T cells sorted from blood, taken at week 0. The receptors derive from a human donor with alopecia areata.

The chain uses TRBV30 and TRBJ1-1; D is unresolved. Trimming shortened V by 5 bases and J by 4 bases, and 14 bases separated the two germline ends. Germline V gives CDR1 GTSNPN, CDR2 SVGIG (reference sequence). The CDR3 covers 13 residues. The chain's CDR3 is CAWGIVGGTEAFF. The DNA of the CDR3 is TGTGCCTGGGGAATAGTAGGAGGCACTGAAGCTTTCTTT.

This clone was seen just once. V gene TRBV2 combines with J gene TRBJ2-7; TRBD2 aligns across 7 bases. Germline assignment: CDR1 SNHLY and CDR2 FYNNEI. The ends lost 3 bases at V and 1 base at J; junction bases unmatched: 6. The CDR3 has 15 amino acids. For the CDR3, the DNA is TGTGCCAGCAGTGATTTGTCTAGCGGATCCTACGAGCAGTACTTC. Translation gives CASSDLSSGSYEQYF. The full variable domain, in which reference TRBV2 and TRBJ2-7 provide the parts outside the CDR3, is EPEVTQTPSHQVTQMGQEVILRCVPISNHLYFYWYRQILGQKVEFLVSFYNNEISEKSEIFDDQFSVERPDGSNFTLKIRSTKLEDSAMYFCASSDLSSGSYEQYFGPGTRLTVT.

The chain uses TRBV9 and TRBJ2-5, with TRBD2 matching over 9 bases. Germline V gene sequence: CDR1 SGDLS, CDR2 YYNGEE. Unmatched junction bases numbered 4, after V lost 0 bases and J lost 1 base. This CDR3 has 16 amino acids. The CDR3 here is CASSVGSGRLQETQYF. The CDR3 bases are TGTGCCAGCAGCGTAGGAAGCGGGAGGCTCCAAGAGACCCAGTACTTC. Full variable domain (outside the CDR3, taken from reference TRBV9 and TRBJ2-5): DSGVTQTPKHLITATGQRVTLRCSPRSGDLSVYWYQQSLDQGLQFLIQYYNGEERAKGNILERFSAQQFPDLHSELNLSSLELGDSALYFCASSVGSGRLQETQYFGPGTRLLVL.

This clone showed up just a few times. This chain links TRBV4-1 with TRBJ1-5; weak D call: TRBD1 (6 bases). This CDR3 contains 15 residues. Trimming removed 2 bases from V and 6 bases from J, with 14 bases in between. CDR1 is MGHRA and CDR2 is YSYEKL in the germline V gene. For the CDR3, the DNA is TGCGCCAGCAGCCAATCCAACAGGGTTCCTCAGCCCCAGCATTTT. It codes for CASSQSNRVPQPQHF.

The chain joins TRBV2 to TRBJ1-5; D remains ambiguous. CDR1 is SNHLY, CDR2 FYNNEI, per germline. V was trimmed by 2 bases and J by 10 bases, leaving 18 bases between them. The CDR3 is 15 amino acids. The DNA for the CDR3 is TGTGCCAGCAGTGAATATTCGGGTCGGACGGTCCCCCAGCATTTT. The encoded protein is CASSEYSGRTVPQHF.

In this sample, this clone turned up a few times. J is TRBJ2-5 and V is TRBV6-5; D unresolved. TRBJ2-7 explains the end of the DNA better; the J call may be wrong. This CDR3 is built from 13 residues. Germline CDR1 reads MNHEY; CDR2 reads SVGAGI. CDR3 protein: CASKMHGNYEQYF. CDR3 DNA sequence: TGTGCCAGCAAGATGCACGGTAACTACGAGCAGTACTTC.

The chain employs TRBV9 and TRBJ2-5; 8 bases agree with TRBD1. V was clipped by 0 bases and J by 4 bases; unmatched bases: 5. This CDR3 comprises 15 residues. Germline CDR1 SGDLS, CDR2 YYNGEE. The CDR3 DNA follows: TGTGCCAGCAGCGTAGGACAGGGGTTCGGAGAGACCCAGTACTTC. Its protein product is CASSVGQGFGETQYF.

The V gene is TRBV15, the J gene TRBJ1-5; perhaps TRBD1 as D (5 bases). The germline V gene encodes CDR1 LNHNV and CDR2 YYDKDF (reference sequence). V shed 1 base and J shed 4 bases, with 20 bases lying between them. This CDR3 region has 18 residues. DNA for the CDR3: TGTGCCACCAGCAGAGTATTAGTAGTACAGGCGTCGAATCAGCCCCAGCATTTT. Its translation: CATSRVLVVQASNQPQHF.

V usage is TRBV30 and J usage is TRBJ1-2, with 8 bases fitting TRBD1. Germline loops: CDR1 GTSNPN, CDR2 SVGIG (reference sequence). The CDR3 has 17 residues. With 0 bases clipped from V and 3 bases from J, the junction kept 12 bases outside the gene matches. The CDR3 nucleotides read TGTGCCTGGAGTGTACGAGGGTCGGGACAGGCACACTATGGCTACACCTTC. Translating it yields CAWSVRGSGQAHYGYTF.

The chain uses TRBV7-8 and TRBJ2-3, with 9 bases fitting TRBD2. Trimming cost V 2 bases and J 5 bases; bases outside gene matches: 8. Germline assignment: CDR1 SGHVS and CDR2 FQNEAQ. This CDR3 has 16 residues. In DNA form, the CDR3 reads TGTGCCAGCAGCTTAAGGGCGGGAGGGTCCGGAGATACGCAGTATTTT. Its translation is CASSLRAGGSGDTQYF.

The genes are TRBV10-3 and TRBJ1-1, with D possibly matching TRBD1 (5 bases). Trimming stripped 2 bases from V and 6 bases from J, with 19 bases between. The CDR3 consists of 16 residues. Germline V gives CDR1 ENHRY, CDR2 SYGVKD. In DNA form, the CDR3 reads TGTGCCATCAGTGAGCCGAACCCGAAGCCGGGGGCTGAAGCTTTCTTT. This translates into CAISEPNPKPGAEAFF.

V gene TRBV7-6 combines with J gene TRBJ2-7; D is uncertain. Germline V gene lookup returns CDR1 SGHVS and CDR2 FNYEAQ. This CDR3 has 13 residues. Trimming removed 2 bases at V and 6 bases at J, with 11 bases between. CDR3 DNA: TGTGCCAGCAGCTTAAAGACTGCCACCGAGCAGTACTTC. This translates into CASSLKTATEQYF.

This clone was picked up one time. This chain connects TRBV30 to TRBJ1-2; 9 nucleotides line up with TRBD1. V shed 1 base and J 6 bases; nucleotides not matched to a gene: 3. CDR3 length equals 13 residues. The V gene's germline CDR1 is GTSNPN and CDR2 SVGIG (reference sequence). The CDR3 spells CAWSEDRGNGYTF. CDR3 bases: TGTGCCTGGAGTGAGGACAGGGGAAATGGCTACACCTTC.

The chain uses TRBV30 and TRBJ2-1; D remains ambiguous. There are 14 residues in the CDR3. Germline loops: CDR1 GTSNPN, CDR2 SVGIG (reference sequence). V was pared by 0 bases and J by 3 bases, with 9 bases between. CDR3 coding DNA: TGTGCCTGGAGTGTGCTGACCAGCTACAATGAGCAGTTCTTC. Residues: CAWSVLTSYNEQFF.

The chain carries TRBV6-1 and TRBJ1-2; D unresolved. Germline V gene lookup returns CDR1 MNHNS and CDR2 SASEGT. V shed 4 bases and J shed 5 bases, with 20 bases lying between them. The CDR3 is 16 amino acids. The CDR3 DNA reads TGTGCCAGCAGTGGATCTGCGGCGTCGGTCCCGTATGGCTACACCTTC. Protein sequence: CASSGSAASVPYGYTF.

This sequence joins TRBV7-2 and TRBJ2-6, with 11 bases identical to TRBD1. The CDR3 is 16 residues long. Germline V gene data show CDR1 as SGHTA and CDR2 as FQGNSA. Unmatched junction bases numbered 1, after V lost 4 bases and J lost 2 bases. CDR3 sequence: CASSSGQGAGANVLTF. The CDR3 DNA is TGTGCCAGCAGCTCGGGACAGGGGGCTGGGGCCAACGTCCTGACTTTC.

This clone has a handful of counts. V is TRBV29-1 and J is TRBJ2-1; D could derive from TRBD1 or TRBD2 (6 bases each). The germline V and J ends were trimmed by 8 bases and 5 bases, with 19 bases remaining between them. Germline loops: CDR1 SQVTM, CDR2 ANQGSEA. The CDR3 consists of 14 residues. CDR3 residues: CSSDRRGGNNEQFF. DNA of the CDR3: TGCAGCTCCGACAGGCGGGGCGGAAACAATGAGCAGTTCTTC.

This clone was seen a few times. This chain links TRBV6-5 with TRBJ2-5, with TRBD2 identical over 8 bases. The J segment lost 8 bases and the V segment lost 3 bases, leaving 8 bases of the junction unmatched. The CDR3 has 14 amino acids. Germline values: CDR1 MNHEY, CDR2 SVGAGI. CDR3 protein: CASSYSGTRGTQYF. The CDR3, as DNA: TGTGCCAGCAGTTATTCCGGGACTAGGGGCACCCAGTACTTC.